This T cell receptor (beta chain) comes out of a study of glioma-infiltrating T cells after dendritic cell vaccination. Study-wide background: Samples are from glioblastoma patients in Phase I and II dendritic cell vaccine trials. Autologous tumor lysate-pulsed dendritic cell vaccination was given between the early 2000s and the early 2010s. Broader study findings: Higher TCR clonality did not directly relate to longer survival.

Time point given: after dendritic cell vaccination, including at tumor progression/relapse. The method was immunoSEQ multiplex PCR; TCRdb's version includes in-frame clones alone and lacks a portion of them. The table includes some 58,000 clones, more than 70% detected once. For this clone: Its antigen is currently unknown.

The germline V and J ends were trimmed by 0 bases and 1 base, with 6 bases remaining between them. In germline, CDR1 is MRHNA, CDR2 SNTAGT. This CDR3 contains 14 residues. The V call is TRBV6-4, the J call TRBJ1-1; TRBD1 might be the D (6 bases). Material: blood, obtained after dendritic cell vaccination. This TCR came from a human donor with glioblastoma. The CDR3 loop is CASSDSDRNTEAFF. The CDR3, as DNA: TGTGCCAGCAGTGACTCGGACAGGAACACTGAAGCTTTCTTT.